The sequence of this T cell receptor beta chain was determined in a study of blood T cell repertoires in COVID-19 (dated by TCRdb to about 2020). The study in broad terms: Samples covering the acute and convalescent phases of COVID-19 were provided by collaborators in the United States, Italy and Spain. The prospective study material was composed of cDNA or gDNA derived from T cells, B-cell-depleted T cells, or PBMCs. Subjects who had been exposed to COVID-19, were actively infected with it, or had recovered from it provided the deeply sampled blood TCRbeta repertoires that made up the dataset. The repertoires were released in a freely available public database meant as a resource for research on the immune response to SARS-CoV-2. Samples were obtained from the ongoing ImmuneRACE study (first 160 participants) and from roughly 1,300 subjects provided by 6 global collaborators. The sample metadata nearly always contained a de-identified subject ID, COVID-19 status, age in years and sex. Where available, HLA class I and class II types were taken from metadata supplied by the sample provider and were not determined by assay-based typing.

Enrolling through a virtual design, the prospective study's participants ranged in age from roughly 18 to 100 years and lived across 24 United States geographic areas. In the prospective study, participants were assigned to cohorts based on the clinical history participants reported in a screening survey and a study questionnaire. ImmuneRACE Cohort 3 recovered participants were defined by two consecutive negative NP/OP PCR tests, healthcare professional clearance, or symptom resolution. Each participant in the prospective study had whole blood, serum and a nasopharyngeal or oropharyngeal swab collected by mobile phlebotomists. Participants in the prospective study had the option to provide additional blood draws and questionnaires over a 2-month period. Before DNA extraction, prospective study blood samples were shipped either frozen or at room temperature. What the authors observed across the whole study: The amount of clinical and demographic metadata varied by source and participant and was provided uncurated.

This clone is a singleton in its sample. The antigen it binds to is not known. Per-base qualities were not stored, and no clone one base away is much larger. The CDR3 spans 15 residues, from the cysteine through the phenylalanine. Only the CDR3 DNA stays, 45 bases, in frame from base 1. At the junction V is shortened by 4 bases and J by 5 bases, with 12 bases in between. The germline V gene supplies CDR1 SGHTA and CDR2 FQGTGA. TCRbeta CDR3 regions were amplified from genomic DNA by means of the immunoSEQ Assay, a bias-controlled multiplex PCR. The source study handled its data this way. Nucleated cell counts per sample were estimated from amplification of reference gene primers within the assay. To quantify the absolute abundance of each unique TCRbeta CDR3 rearrangement, sequence reads were collapsed and filtered. For each sample, productive Simpson clonality was calculated as the square root of Simpson's diversity index across productive rearrangements. TCRdb obtained this table from immuneACCESS and retained in-frame rearrangements with V and J assigned. These tables miss some clones; where compared with another copy, unresolved V genes account for less than half of the shortfall, and the remainder is unexplained. That table supplies the V and J calls and clone size; D and trimming were determined from the DNA. The sample data list 200,000 to 250,000 clones, and approximately 85% of these were observed just once. The ten largest clones capture about 2.1% of the sample.

The sequenced sample consisted of PBMCs or T cells enriched from blood (not recorded which). The V gene is TRBV7-3 and the J gene is TRBJ1-6; TRBD1 might be the D gene, on 5 matching bases. The source is a woman aged 45-65 years who had recovered from COVID-19. The sequenced DNA: TGTGCCAGCAGCTCGGGGACTCACCATAATTCACCCCTCCACTTT. Translated, it gives CASSSGTHHNSPLHF.